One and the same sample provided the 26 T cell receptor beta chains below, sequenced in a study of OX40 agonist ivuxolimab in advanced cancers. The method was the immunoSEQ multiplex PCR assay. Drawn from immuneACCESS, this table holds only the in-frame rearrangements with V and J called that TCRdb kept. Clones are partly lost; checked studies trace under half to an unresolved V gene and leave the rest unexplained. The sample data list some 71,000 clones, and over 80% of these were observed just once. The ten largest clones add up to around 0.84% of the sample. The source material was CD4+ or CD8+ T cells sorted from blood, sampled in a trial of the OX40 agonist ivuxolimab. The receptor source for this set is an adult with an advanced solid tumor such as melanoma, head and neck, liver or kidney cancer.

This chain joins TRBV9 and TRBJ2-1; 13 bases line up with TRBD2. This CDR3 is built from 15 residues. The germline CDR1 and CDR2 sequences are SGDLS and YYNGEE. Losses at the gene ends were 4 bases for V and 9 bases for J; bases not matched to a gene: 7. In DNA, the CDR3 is TGTGCCAGCAGCCTTACTAGCGGGGGGGATGGTGAGCAGTTCTTC. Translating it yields CASSLTSGGDGEQFF.

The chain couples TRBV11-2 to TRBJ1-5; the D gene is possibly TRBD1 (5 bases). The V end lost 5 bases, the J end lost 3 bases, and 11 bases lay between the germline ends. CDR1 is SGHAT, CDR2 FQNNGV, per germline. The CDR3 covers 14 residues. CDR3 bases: TGTGCCAGCAGCCAGGGACGGAACAATCAGCCCCAGCATTTT. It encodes CASSQGRNNQPQHF. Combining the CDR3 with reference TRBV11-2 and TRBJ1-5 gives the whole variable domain EAGVAQSPRYKIIEKRQSVAFWCNPISGHATLYWYQQILGQGPKLLIQFQNNGVVDDSQLPKDRFSAERLKGVDSTLKIQPAKLEDSAVYLCASSQGRNNQPQHFGDGTRLSIL.

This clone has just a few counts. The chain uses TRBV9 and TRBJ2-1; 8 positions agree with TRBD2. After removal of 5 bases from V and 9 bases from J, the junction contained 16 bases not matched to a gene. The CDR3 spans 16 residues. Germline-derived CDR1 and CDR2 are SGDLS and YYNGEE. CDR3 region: CASREGLSGSTGEQFF. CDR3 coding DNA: TGTGCCAGCAGAGAAGGTCTGAGCGGGAGTACGGGTGAGCAGTTCTTC.

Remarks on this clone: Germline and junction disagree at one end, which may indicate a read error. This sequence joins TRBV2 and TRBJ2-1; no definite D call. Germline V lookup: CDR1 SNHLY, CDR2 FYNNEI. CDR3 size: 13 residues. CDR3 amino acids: CASNEFSGDEQFF. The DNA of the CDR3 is TGTGCCAGCAATGAATTCAGTGGCGATGAGCAGTTCTTC.

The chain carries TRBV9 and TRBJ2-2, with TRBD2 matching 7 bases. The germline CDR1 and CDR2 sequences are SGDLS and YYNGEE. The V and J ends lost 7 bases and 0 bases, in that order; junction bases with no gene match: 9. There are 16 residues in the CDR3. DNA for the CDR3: TGTGCCAGCTCTCCGGGAGCGGGGCCGAACACCGGGGAGCTGTTTTTT. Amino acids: CASSPGAGPNTGELFF.

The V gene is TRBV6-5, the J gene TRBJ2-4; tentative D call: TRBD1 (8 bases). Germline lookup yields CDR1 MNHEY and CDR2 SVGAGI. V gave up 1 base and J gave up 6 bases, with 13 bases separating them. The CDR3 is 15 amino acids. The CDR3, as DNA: TGTGCCAGCAGTTACTGGACAGGGAGGGTAAACATTCAGTACTTC. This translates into CASSYWTGRVNIQYF.

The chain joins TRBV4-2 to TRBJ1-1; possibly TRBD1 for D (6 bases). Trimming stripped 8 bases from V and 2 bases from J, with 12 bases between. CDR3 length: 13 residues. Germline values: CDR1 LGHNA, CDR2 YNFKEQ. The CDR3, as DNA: TGTGCCAGCGGGCGGACAGTAAACACTGAAGCTTTCTTT. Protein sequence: CASGRTVNTEAFF.

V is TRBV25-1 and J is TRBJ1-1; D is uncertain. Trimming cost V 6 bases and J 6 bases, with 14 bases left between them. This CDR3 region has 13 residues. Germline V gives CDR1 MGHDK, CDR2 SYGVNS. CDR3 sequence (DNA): TGTGCCAGCAGGGAGGGCGGCTGGGCTGAAGCTTTCTTT. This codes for CASREGGWAEAFF. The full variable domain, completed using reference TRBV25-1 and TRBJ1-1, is EADIYQTPRYLVIGTGKKITLECSQTMGHDKMYWYQQDPGMELHLIHYSYGVNSTEKGDLSSESTVSRIRTEHFPLTLESARPSHTSQYLCASREGGWAEAFFGQGTRLTVV.

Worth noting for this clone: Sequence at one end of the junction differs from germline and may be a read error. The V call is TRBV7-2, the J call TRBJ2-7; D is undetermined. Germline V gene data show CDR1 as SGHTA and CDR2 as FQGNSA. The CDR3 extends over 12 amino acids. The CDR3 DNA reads TGTGCCAGCAGCTCAGAAAGCCTAGTCCCAATGTTC. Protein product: CASSSESLVPMF.

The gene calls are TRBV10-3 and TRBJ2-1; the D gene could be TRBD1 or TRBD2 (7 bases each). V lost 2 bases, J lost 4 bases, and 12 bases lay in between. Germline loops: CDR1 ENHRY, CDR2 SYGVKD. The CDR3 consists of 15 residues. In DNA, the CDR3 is TGTGCCATCAGTGAGCAGGGGGGGAGATACAATGAGCAGTTCTTC. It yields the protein CAISEQGGRYNEQFF.

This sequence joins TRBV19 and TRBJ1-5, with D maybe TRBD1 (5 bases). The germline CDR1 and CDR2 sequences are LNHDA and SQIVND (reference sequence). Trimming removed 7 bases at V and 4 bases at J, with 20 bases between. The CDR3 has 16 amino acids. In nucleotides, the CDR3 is TGTGCCAGTAACTGGGGGACCCAGGTTGGGAATCAGCCCCAGCATTTT. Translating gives CASNWGTQVGNQPQHF.

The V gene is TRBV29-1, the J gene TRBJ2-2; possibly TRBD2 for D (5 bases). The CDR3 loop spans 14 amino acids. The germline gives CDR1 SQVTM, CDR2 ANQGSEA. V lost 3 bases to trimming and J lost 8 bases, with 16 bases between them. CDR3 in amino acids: CSVDGSTSGGELFF. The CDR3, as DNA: TGCAGCGTTGATGGGTCAACCTCGGGAGGGGAGCTGTTTTTT.

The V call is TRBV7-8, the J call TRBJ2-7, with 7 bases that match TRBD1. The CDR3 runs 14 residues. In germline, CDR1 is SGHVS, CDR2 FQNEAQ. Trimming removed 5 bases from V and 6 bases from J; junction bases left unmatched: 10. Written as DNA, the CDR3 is TGTGCCAGCAGCCCGGCAGGGGGATCCCTCGAGCAGTACTTC. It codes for CASSPAGGSLEQYF.

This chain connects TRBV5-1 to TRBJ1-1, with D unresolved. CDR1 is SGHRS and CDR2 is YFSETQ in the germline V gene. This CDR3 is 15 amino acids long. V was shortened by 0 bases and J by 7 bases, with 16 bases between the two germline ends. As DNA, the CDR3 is TGCGCCAGCAGCTTGGATACCAGGTCAAATGGTGAAGCTTTCTTT. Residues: CASSLDTRSNGEAFF.

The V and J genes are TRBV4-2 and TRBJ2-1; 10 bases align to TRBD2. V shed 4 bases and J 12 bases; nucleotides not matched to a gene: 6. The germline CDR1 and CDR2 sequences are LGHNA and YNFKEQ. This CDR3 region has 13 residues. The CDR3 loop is CASSRGTSATQFF. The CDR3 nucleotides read TGTGCCAGCAGCCGGGGGACTAGCGCCACGCAGTTCTTC.

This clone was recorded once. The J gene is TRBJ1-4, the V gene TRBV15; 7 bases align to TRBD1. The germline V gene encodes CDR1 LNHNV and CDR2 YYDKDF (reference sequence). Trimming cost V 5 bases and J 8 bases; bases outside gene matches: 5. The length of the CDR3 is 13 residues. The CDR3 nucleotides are TGTGCCACCAGCCCGACAGGGAGGGAAAAACTGTTTTTT. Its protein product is CATSPTGREKLFF.

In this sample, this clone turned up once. The CDR3 DNA follows: TGTGCCAGCAGCTTTGAGGGAGGGTTGGGTGAGCAGTTCTTC. Encoded protein: CASSFEGGLGEQFF. The chain employs TRBV7-3 and TRBJ2-1; 7 bases fit TRBD2. This CDR3 is built from 14 residues. Trimming removed 3 bases from V and 9 bases from J; junction bases left unmatched: 8. The germline gives CDR1 SGHTA, CDR2 FQGTGA.

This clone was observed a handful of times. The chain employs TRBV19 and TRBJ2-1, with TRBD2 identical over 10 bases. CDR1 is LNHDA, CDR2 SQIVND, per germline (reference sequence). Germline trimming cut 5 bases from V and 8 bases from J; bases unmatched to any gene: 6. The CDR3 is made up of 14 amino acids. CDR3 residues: CASSSRAGGDEQFF. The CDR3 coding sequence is TGTGCCAGTAGTTCCCGAGCGGGAGGGGATGAGCAGTTCTTC.

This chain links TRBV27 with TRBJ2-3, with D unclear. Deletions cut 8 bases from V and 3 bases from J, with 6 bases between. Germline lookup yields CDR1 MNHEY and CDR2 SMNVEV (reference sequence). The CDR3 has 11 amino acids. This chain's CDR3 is CASGLTDTQYF. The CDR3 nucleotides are TGTGCCAGCGGGTTGACAGATACGCAGTATTTT.

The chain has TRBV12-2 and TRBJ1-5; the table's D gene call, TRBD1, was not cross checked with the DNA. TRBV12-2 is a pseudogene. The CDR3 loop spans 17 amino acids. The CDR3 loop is CASRSTLWDRGNQPQHF. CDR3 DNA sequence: TGTGCAAGTCGCTCGACCCTTTGGGACAGGGGCAATCAGCCCCAGCATTTT.

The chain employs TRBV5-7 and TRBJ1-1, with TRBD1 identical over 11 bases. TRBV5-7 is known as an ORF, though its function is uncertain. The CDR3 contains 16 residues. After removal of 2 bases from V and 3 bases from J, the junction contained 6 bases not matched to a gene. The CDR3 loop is CASSFQWDRGDTEAFF. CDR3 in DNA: TGTGCCAGCAGCTTTCAATGGGACAGGGGGGACACTGAAGCTTTCTTT.

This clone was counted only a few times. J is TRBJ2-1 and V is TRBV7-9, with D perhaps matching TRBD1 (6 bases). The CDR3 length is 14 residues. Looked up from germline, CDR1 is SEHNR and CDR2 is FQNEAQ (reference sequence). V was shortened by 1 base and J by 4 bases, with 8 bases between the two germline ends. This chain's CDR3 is CASSLVGQYNEQFF. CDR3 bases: TGTGCCAGCAGCTTAGTTGGACAGTACAATGAGCAGTTCTTC.

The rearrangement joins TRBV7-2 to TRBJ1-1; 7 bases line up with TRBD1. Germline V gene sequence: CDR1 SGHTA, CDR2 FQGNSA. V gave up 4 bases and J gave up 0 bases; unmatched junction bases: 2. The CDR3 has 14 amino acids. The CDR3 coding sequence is TGTGCCAGCAGCTGGGGACAGATGAACACTGAAGCTTTCTTT. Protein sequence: CASSWGQMNTEAFF.

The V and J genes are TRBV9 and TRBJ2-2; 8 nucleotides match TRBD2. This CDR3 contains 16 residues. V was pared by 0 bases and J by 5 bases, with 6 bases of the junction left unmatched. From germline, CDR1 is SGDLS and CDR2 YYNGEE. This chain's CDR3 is CASSVGSSGLTGELFF. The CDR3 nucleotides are TGTGCCAGCAGCGTAGGGTCTAGCGGGCTGACCGGGGAGCTGTTTTTT.

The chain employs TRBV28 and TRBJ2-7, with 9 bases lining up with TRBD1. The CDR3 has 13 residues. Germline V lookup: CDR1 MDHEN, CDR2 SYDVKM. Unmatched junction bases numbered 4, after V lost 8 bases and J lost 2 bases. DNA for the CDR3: TGTGCCAGCGGGACAGGGTTAACCTACGAGCAGTACTTC. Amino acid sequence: CASGTGLTYEQYF.

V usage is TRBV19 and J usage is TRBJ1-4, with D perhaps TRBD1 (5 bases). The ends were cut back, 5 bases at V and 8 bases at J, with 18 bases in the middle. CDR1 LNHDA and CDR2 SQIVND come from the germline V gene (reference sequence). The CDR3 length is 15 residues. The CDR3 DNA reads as TGTGCCAGTAGTGGGACCCGGAGGGGTTTAGAAAAACTGTTTTTT. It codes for CASSGTRRGLEKLFF.